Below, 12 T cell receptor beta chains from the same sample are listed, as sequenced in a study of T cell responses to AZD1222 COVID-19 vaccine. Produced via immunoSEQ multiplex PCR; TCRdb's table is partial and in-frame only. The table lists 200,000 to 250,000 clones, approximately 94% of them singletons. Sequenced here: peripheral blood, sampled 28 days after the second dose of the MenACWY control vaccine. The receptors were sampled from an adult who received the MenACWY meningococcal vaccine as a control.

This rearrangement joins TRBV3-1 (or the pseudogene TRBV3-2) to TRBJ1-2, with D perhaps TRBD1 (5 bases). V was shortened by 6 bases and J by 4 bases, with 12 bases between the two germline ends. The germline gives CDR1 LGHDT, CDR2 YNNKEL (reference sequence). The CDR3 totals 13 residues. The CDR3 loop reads CASRDRDGYGYTF. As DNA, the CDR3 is TGTGCCAGCAGAGACCGGGACGGCTATGGCTACACCTTC.

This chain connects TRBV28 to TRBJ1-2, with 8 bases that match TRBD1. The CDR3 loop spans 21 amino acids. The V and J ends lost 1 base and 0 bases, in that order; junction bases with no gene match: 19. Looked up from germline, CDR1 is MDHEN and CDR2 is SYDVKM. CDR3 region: CASSLYSLFPGQGPTNYGYTF. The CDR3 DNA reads TGTGCCAGCAGTTTATACTCCTTGTTCCCCGGACAGGGACCAACTAACTATGGCTACACCTTC.

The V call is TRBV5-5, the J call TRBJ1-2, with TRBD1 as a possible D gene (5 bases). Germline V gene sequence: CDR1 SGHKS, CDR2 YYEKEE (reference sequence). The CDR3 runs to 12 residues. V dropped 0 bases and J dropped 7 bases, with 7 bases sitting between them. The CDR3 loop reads CASSLAQGGYTF. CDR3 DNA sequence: TGTGCCAGCAGCTTGGCCCAGGGTGGCTACACCTTC.

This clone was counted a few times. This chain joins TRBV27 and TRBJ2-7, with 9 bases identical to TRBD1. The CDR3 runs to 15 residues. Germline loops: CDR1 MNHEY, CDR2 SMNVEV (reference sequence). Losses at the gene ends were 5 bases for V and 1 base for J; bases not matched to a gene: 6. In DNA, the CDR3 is TGTGCCAGCAGTGGACCCGGGACAGGGTCCTACGAGCAGTACTTC. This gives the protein CASSGPGTGSYEQYF.

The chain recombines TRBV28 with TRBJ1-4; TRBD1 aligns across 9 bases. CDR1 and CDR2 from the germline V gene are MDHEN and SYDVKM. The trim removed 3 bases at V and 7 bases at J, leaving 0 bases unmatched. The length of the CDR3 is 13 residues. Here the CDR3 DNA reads TGTGCCAGCAGTTTGGGACAGGGTGAAAAACTGTTTTTT. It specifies CASSLGQGEKLFF.

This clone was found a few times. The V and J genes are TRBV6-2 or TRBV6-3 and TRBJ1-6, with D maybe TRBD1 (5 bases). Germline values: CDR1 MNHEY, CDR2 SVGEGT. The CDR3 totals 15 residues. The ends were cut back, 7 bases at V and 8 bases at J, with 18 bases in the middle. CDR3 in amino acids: CASTPRDGWDSPLHF. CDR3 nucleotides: TGTGCCAGCACCCCACGGGACGGGTGGGATTCACCCCTCCACTTT.

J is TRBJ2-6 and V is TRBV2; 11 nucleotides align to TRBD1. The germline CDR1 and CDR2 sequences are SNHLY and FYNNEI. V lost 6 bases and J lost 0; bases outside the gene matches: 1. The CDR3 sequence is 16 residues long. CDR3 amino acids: CASRDRGRSGANVLTF. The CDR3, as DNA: TGTGCCAGCAGGGACAGGGGGCGCTCTGGGGCCAACGTCCTGACTTTC.

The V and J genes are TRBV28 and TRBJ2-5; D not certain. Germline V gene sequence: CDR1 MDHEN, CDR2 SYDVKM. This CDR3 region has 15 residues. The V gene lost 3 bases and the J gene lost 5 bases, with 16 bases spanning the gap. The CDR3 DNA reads TGTGCCAGCAGTTTGGTCGGTAGTCTAAAGGAGACCCAGTACTTC. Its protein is CASSLVGSLKETQYF.

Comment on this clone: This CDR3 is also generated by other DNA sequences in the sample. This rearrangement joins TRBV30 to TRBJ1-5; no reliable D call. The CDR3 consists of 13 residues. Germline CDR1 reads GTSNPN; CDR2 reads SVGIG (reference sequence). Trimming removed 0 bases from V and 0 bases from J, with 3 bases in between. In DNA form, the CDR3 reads TGTGCCTGGAGTGTCTCTAGCAATCAGCCCCAGCATTTT. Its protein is CAWSVSSNQPQHF. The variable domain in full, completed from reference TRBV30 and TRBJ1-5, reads SQTIHQWPATLVQPVGSPLSLECTVEGTSNPNLYWYRQAAGRGLQLLFYSVGIGQISSEVPQNLSASRPQDRQFILSSKKLLLSDSGFYLCAWSVSSNQPQHFGDGTRLSIL.

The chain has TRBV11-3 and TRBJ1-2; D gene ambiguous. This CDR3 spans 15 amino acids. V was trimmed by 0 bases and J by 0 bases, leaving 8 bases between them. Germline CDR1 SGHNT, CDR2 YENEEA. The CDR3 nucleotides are TGTGCCAGCAGCTTAGAGCCGGAGACTAACTATGGCTACACCTTC. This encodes CASSLEPETNYGYTF.

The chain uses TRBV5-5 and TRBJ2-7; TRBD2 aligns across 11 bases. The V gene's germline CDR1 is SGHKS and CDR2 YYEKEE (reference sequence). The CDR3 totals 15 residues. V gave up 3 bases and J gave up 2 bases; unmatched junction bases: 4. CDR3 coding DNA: TGTGCCAGCAGCTACGGGACTAGCGGAACCTACGAGCAGTACTTC. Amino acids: CASSYGTSGTYEQYF.

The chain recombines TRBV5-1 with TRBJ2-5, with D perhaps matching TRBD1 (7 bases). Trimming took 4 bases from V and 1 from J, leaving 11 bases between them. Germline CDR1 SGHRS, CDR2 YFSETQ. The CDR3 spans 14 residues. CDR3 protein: CASSPGGGQETQYF. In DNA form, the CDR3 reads TGCGCCAGCAGCCCAGGGGGAGGCCAAGAGACCCAGTACTTC.